This is a list of T cell receptor beta chains from one sample in a study of cytomegalovirus exposure and HLA in healthy donors. Clones were sequenced by immunoSEQ multiplex PCR, and TCRdb holds only the in-frame ones, with some missing. The sample yields 200,000 or so clones, of which the top ten take up 0.65% to 0.75%. The sample taken for sequencing was PBMCs. All receptors come from a boy between 10 and 17 years old in good health and CMV-seronegative. Each CDR3 is given with its conserved first and last residue. A D gene is named only where the DNA matches it firmly.

>TRBV9|TRBD2|TRBJ2-1|15
TGTGCCAGCAGCGGGGCCACGGGGGGGTGGAATGAGCAGTTCTTC
CASSGATGGWNEQFF
>TRBV12-5|NA|TRBJ1-2|13
TGTGCTAGTTGGGGGGGATTTAACTATGGCTACACCTTC
CASWGGFNYGYTF
>TRBV6-5|NA|TRBJ2-7|13
TGTGCCAGCAGGCGCCGGACTACCTACGAGCAGTACTTC
CASRRRTTYEQYF
>TRBV27|NA|TRBJ1-2|16
TGTGCCAGCACCCGGCGGGGGGACGGGGCTAACTATGGCTACACCTTC
CASTRRGDGANYGYTF
>TRBV4-2|TRBD1|TRBJ1-2|16
TGTGCCAGCAGCCAAGTTTCTGGACAGGCCTCCTATGGCTACACCTTC
CASSQVSGQASYGYTF
>TRBV25-1|NA|TRBJ1-1|16
TGTGCCAGCAGTGAATTAGAGGGCCCGCGAAACACTGAAGCTTTCTTT
CASSELEGPRNTEAFF
>TRBV5-1|TRBD1|TRBJ2-7|16
TGCGCCAGCGCGAAGACCACAGGGGCTAGCTCCTACGAGCAGTACTTC
CASAKTTGASSYEQYF
>TRBV9|TRBD2|TRBJ2-5|16
TGTGCCAGCAGCCCCGGGGGGGGGACTAGCGTGGAGACCCAGTACTTC
CASSPGGGTSVETQYF
>TRBV7-2|NA|TRBJ2-3|13
TGTGCCAGCAGCTTAGTAAGCACAGATACGCAGTATTTT
CASSLVSTDTQYF
>TRBV6-4|TRBD2|TRBJ2-7|14
TGTGCCAGCAGTGAATGGGGGGGGGCCTACGAGCAGTACTTC
CASSEWGGAYEQYF
>TRBV11-2|NA|TRBJ1-4|13
TGTGCCAGCAGCTTAGGGTGGGCAGAAAAACTGTTTTTT
CASSLGWAEKLFF
>TRBV30|TRBD1|TRBJ1-2|15
TGTGCCTGGAGTGAGAACACAGGGGGCTACTATGGCTACACCTTC
CAWSENTGGYYGYTF
>TRBV30|NA|TRBJ1-4|12
TGTGCCTGGAAAAGCGGAAATGAAAAACTGTTTTTT
CAWKSGNEKLFF
>TRBV10-3|NA|TRBJ1-5|13
TGTGCCATCAGTGAAGGGGAGGGTCAGCCCCAGCATTTT
CAISEGEGQPQHF
>TRBV18|TRBD1|TRBJ1-1|16
TGTGCCAGCTCACCCTATATGGGACAGGCTAACACTGAAGCTTTCTTT
CASSPYMGQANTEAFF